A selection of T cell receptor beta chains follows, all from one sample in a study of blood T cell repertoires in COVID-19. Repertoires were generated with immunoSEQ multiplex PCR, while TCRdb's copy carries only in-frame clones and drops some. The table records about 140,000 clones, around 83% of them present only once. Specimen: peripheral blood. Receptors were obtained from a woman aged 60 to 75 with acute or convalescent COVID-19. Both conserved end residues are part of each CDR3. D genes are given only for firm matches. Clone size appears in some rows only: once, few, many, or a class for an expanded clone.

v_call	clone_size	d_call	j_call	cdr3_aa	cdr3_nt
TRBV5-1	-	-	TRBJ2-1	CASNHAGGGPYNEQFF	TGCGCCAGCAATCACGCTGGGGGCGGCCCCTACAATGAGCAGTTCTTC
TRBV10-1	-	TRBD1	TRBJ2-3	CASSESTGAHTQYF	TGCGCCAGCAGTGAGTCTACAGGGGCCCATACGCAGTATTTT
TRBV6-4	medium-sized	TRBD1	TRBJ2-3	CASSESGGGTDTQYF	TGTGCCAGCAGTGAATCAGGGGGCGGCACAGATACGCAGTATTTT
TRBV3-1/TRBV3-2	-	TRBD1	TRBJ1-2	CASRGTGATYGYTF	TGTGCCAGCAGAGGGACAGGGGCCACCTATGGCTACACCTTC
TRBV5-1	-	TRBD1	TRBJ2-7	CASSSNKDRGSYEQYF	TGCGCCAGCAGTTCTAACAAGGACAGGGGATCCTACGAGCAGTACTTC
TRBV3-1/TRBV3-2	-	-	TRBJ2-7	CASSHPGDYEQYF	TGTGCCAGCAGCCATCCGGGGGACTACGAGCAGTACTTC
TRBV11-3	-	TRBD2	TRBJ2-1	CASSLYSGGTNEQFF	TGTGCCAGCAGCTTATATAGCGGGGGGACTAATGAGCAGTTCTTC
TRBV10-1	-	TRBD1	TRBJ2-5	CASPSPGQGAGETQYF	TGCGCCAGCCCCTCCCCGGGACAGGGGGCCGGGGAGACCCAGTACTTC
TRBV6-5	-	TRBD1	TRBJ1-2	CASSSRQGIGGYTF	TGTGCCAGCAGTTCCCGACAGGGAATAGGAGGCTACACCTTC
TRBV13	few	TRBD1	TRBJ1-1	CASSWGTGYAEAFF	TGTGCCAGCAGTTGGGGGACAGGATACGCGGAAGCTTTCTTT
TRBV9	-	-	TRBJ2-7	CASSVGATSSYEQYF	TGTGCCAGCAGCGTAGGAGCGACTAGCTCCTACGAGCAGTACTTC
TRBV20-1	-	TRBD1	TRBJ2-1	CSATDRGGQFF	TGCAGTGCGACAGACAGGGGAGGGCAGTTCTTC
TRBV5-1	-	TRBD1	TRBJ2-3	CASSLGQGSTDTQYF	TGCGCCAGCAGCTTGGGACAGGGCAGCACAGATACGCAGTATTTT
TRBV30	-	-	TRBJ2-2	CAWSARTDYTGELFF	TGTGCCTGGAGTGCCCGGACAGACTACACCGGGGAGCTGTTTTTT
TRBV4-2	-	-	TRBJ1-1	CASSQDRTQNTEAFF	TGTGCCAGCAGCCAAGATCGGACACAGAACACTGAAGCTTTCTTT
TRBV6-5	-	TRBD1	TRBJ1-6	CASRLDRAYNSPLHF	TGTGCCAGCAGGCTGGACAGGGCCTATAATTCACCCCTCCACTTT
TRBV4-1	-	-	TRBJ1-4	CASSQEGRGEKLFF	TGCGCCAGCAGCCAAGAAGGTAGGGGCGAAAAACTGTTTTTT
TRBV2	-	-	TRBJ2-1	CASSVGAENEQFF	TGTGCCAGCAGCGTGGGGGCTGAGAATGAGCAGTTCTTC
TRBV30	-	-	TRBJ1-2	CAWSVRGAGYTF	TGTGCCTGGAGTGTACGGGGGGCTGGCTACACCTTC
TRBV6-2/TRBV6-3	-	TRBD2	TRBJ2-2	CASSPGRAGTGELFF	TGTGCCAGCAGCCCTGGGAGGGCGGGCACCGGGGAGCTGTTTTTT
TRBV12-5	-	-	TRBJ1-1	CASGRLIREAFF	TGTGCTAGTGGTCGACTGATCCGCGAAGCTTTCTTT
TRBV27	-	TRBD2	TRBJ2-1	CASSLWMGGGTNEQFF	TGTGCCAGCAGTTTATGGATGGGCGGGGGGACAAATGAGCAGTTCTTC
TRBV18	-	-	TRBJ1-1	CASSPRGSRQALNTEAFF	TGTGCCAGCTCACCAAGAGGGAGTAGACAGGCCCTGAACACTGAAGCTTTCTTT
TRBV5-6	-	-	TRBJ2-5	CASSLPTGQETQYF	TGTGCCAGCAGCTTGCCAACAGGACAAGAGACCCAGTACTTC
TRBV7-2	-	TRBD2	TRBJ2-1	CASSRGGGAYNEQFF	TGTGCCAGCAGCCGCGGGGGGGGAGCCTACAATGAGCAGTTCTTC
TRBV6-1	-	-	TRBJ1-2	CASSPQTSSYGYTF	TGTGCCAGCAGTCCACAGACATCCTCCTATGGCTACACCTTC
TRBV6-5	-	-	TRBJ2-3	CASSFSGSKDTQYF	TGTGCCAGCAGTTTCTCCGGGTCCAAAGATACGCAGTATTTT
TRBV7-9	once	TRBD1	TRBJ2-7	CASSPRQQQGYEQYF	TGTGCCAGCAGCCCCAGACAGCAACAGGGGTACGAGCAGTACTTC
TRBV7-9	-	-	TRBJ1-1	CASSQGTNTEAFF	TGTGCCAGCAGTCAGGGGACGAACACTGAAGCTTTCTTT
TRBV11-3	few	-	TRBJ2-7	CASSLTSGIHEQYF	TGTGCCAGCAGCTTAACATCAGGGATCCACGAGCAGTACTTC
TRBV5-1	-	-	TRBJ1-1	CASSLPAAGGTEAFF	TGCGCCAGCAGTCTTCCGGCAGCCGGGGGGACTGAAGCTTTCTTT
TRBV10-3	-	-	TRBJ1-5	CASADYGVSNQPQHF	TGTGCCAGCGCTGATTATGGAGTTAGCAATCAGCCCCAGCATTTT
TRBV7-9	-	-	TRBJ1-6	CASSQTGLTSYNSPLHF	TGTGCCAGCAGCCAAACAGGGTTAACCTCCTATAATTCACCCCTCCACTTT
TRBV18	-	-	TRBJ1-3	CASSPRTESGNTIYF	TGTGCCAGCTCACCAAGAACAGAATCTGGAAACACCATATATTTT
TRBV24-1	few	-	TRBJ2-3	CATSDPRTSSTDTQYF	TGTGCCACCAGTGATCCCAGGACAAGTAGCACAGATACGCAGTATTTT
TRBV9	once	TRBD1	TRBJ2-5	CASSVSPTGDETQYF	TGTGCCAGCAGCGTCTCCCCGACAGGGGACGAGACCCAGTACTTC
TRBV4-1	-	TRBD1	TRBJ1-4	CASSQDPPGTGDEKLFF	TGCGCCAGCAGCCAAGATCCCCCCGGGACAGGGGACGAAAAACTGTTTTTT
TRBV6-2/TRBV6-3	-	-	TRBJ1-5	CASSRATGWGEQPQHF	TGTGCCAGCAGCCGCGCGACAGGTTGGGGCGAACAGCCCCAGCATTTT
TRBV19	-	-	TRBJ2-1	CASSTNSLYNEQFF	TGTGCCAGTAGTACCAACAGCCTCTACAATGAGCAGTTCTTC
TRBV7-9	-	TRBD1	TRBJ2-6	CASSQGVGTGANVLTF	TGTGCCAGCAGCCAGGGGGTAGGGACTGGGGCCAACGTCCTGACTTTC
TRBV9	-	TRBD2	TRBJ2-7	CASSVGGSGAVKDYEQYF	TGTGCCAGCAGCGTAGGGGGTAGCGGGGCGGTTAAGGACTACGAGCAGTACTTC
TRBV7-6	-	-	TRBJ1-5	CASSSSEGQPQHF	TGTGCCAGCAGCTCCTCGGAGGGTCAGCCCCAGCATTTT